The rows below give T cell receptor beta chains drawn from one sample of a study of siplizumab effects on memory and regulatory T cells. The assay was immunoSEQ multiplex PCR, and TCRdb's table has in-frame clones only and misses some. The sample has about 100,000 clones; about 95% are singletons. Sequences were obtained from non-Treg CD4+ T cells sorted from blood. The receptors stem from a human donor in good health. Both conserved end residues are part of each CDR3. D genes are given only for firm matches. Rows may omit the clone size; those that give it use once, few, many or a size class.

TRBJ2-7 . TRBV9 TRBD2 TGTGCCAGCAGCGTCGGAGGGACTAGCATCGACGAGCAGTACTTC CASSVGGTSIDEQYF
TRBJ2-3 . TRBV14 . TGTGCCAGCAGCCAAGCAGGGCTGGGAGCAGATACGCAGTATTTT CASSQAGLGADTQYF
TRBJ2-4 . TRBV7-3 . TGTGCCAGCAGCTTAACAGGGGGGAACATTCAGTACTTC CASSLTGGNIQYF
TRBJ1-1 . TRBV7-8 TRBD1 TGTGCCAGCAGCTCAGGGGGAGTCACTGAAGCTTTCTTT CASSSGGVTEAFF
TRBJ2-7 . TRBV6-5 TRBD2 TGTGCCAGCAGCCGGGACTACTCCTACGAGCAGTACTTC CASSRDYSYEQYF
TRBJ1-2 large TRBV27 TRBD1 TGTGCCAGCAGTTGGACAGGGGACCATAACTATGGCTACACCTTC CASSWTGDHNYGYTF
TRBJ1-1 . TRBV5-1 . TGCGCCAGCAGCTTGGATGGACAGCTGAACACTGAAGCTTTCTTT CASSLDGQLNTEAFF
TRBJ2-7 . TRBV11-2 . TGTGCCAGCAGCTTAGTTGGGGGGCTTAGCTCCTACGAGCAGTACTTC CASSLVGGLSSYEQYF
TRBJ2-7 . TRBV27 . TGTGCCAGCAAACCGCGTGAGGGGCTCTACGAGCAGTACTTC CASKPREGLYEQYF
TRBJ2-1 . TRBV28 TRBD2 TGTGCCAGCCTCTCTAGCGGGGTGCCCTACAATGAGCAGTTCTTC CASLSSGVPYNEQFF
TRBJ1-1 . TRBV27 TRBD1 TGTGCCAGCAGTTCGCAGCCAGGGGGGGATGAAGCTTTCTTT CASSSQPGGDEAFF
TRBJ2-3 . TRBV30 . TGTGCCTGGAGGTTTAGCGGACCAGATACGCAGTATTTT CAWRFSGPDTQYF
TRBJ1-2 . TRBV28 . TGTGCCAGCACCAGACCGATGGGGGCAGATGGCTACACCTTC CASTRPMGADGYTF
TRBJ1-2 . TRBV18 . TGTGCCAGCTCCCCAAATCGGGCGGGGGACGGCTACACCTTC CASSPNRAGDGYTF
TRBJ2-1 . TRBV25-1 . TGTGCCAGCAGTGATGGCCAAAGCTCCTACAATGAGCAGTTCTTC CASSDGQSSYNEQFF
TRBJ2-7 . TRBV30 . TGTGCCTGGAGTCCTCTCAGGGGTAACGAGCAGTACTTC CAWSPLRGNEQYF
TRBJ2-1 . TRBV5-4 . TGTGCCAGCAGCACACGTAGGGGCAATGAGCAGTTCTTC CASSTRRGNEQFF
TRBJ2-2 once TRBV6-5 . TGTGCCAGCAGACGGAGCCGCACCGGGGAGCTGTTTTTT CASRRSRTGELFF
TRBJ1-3 . TRBV7-9 . TGTGCCAGCAGCTTTTTCACGGGGCGCGGAAACACCATATATTTT CASSFFTGRGNTIYF
TRBJ2-5 . TRBV15 . TGTGCCACCAGCAGAGAACGCAAGGGGTCTTCAGAGACCCAGTACTTC CATSRERKGSSETQYF
TRBJ2-1 once TRBV7-8 . TGTGCCAGCAGCCCGAAATATCTGACAGGCCGGGGCCCTCTAACTTACAATGAGCAGTTCTTC CASSPKYLTGRGPLTYNEQFF
TRBJ2-1 . TRBV5-6 TRBD2 TGTGCCAGCAGCTCCAGGCGGGAGAGATACAATGAGCAGTTCTTC CASSSRRERYNEQFF
TRBJ2-3 . TRBV5-1 TRBD2 TGCGCCAGCAGCTTACTTAGCGGGAGTGGGACAGATACGCAGTATTTT CASSLLSGSGTDTQYF
TRBJ2-5 . TRBV15 . TGTGCCACCGCCAGTCGGGCATTTCAAGAGACCCAGTACTTC CATASRAFQETQYF
TRBJ1-5 . TRBV19 TRBD1 TGTGCCAGTAGTGCAGGGGGGAAGAGCAATCAGCCCCAGCATTTT CASSAGGKSNQPQHF
TRBJ1-1 . TRBV28 . TGTGCCAGCCGGGGACCAGTCATCGGTGAAGCTTTCTTT CASRGPVIGEAFF
TRBJ1-5 few TRBV19 . TGTGCCAGTAGTTTAGGGGACAACAATCAGCCCCAGCATTTT CASSLGDNNQPQHF
TRBJ1-2 . TRBV27 . TGTGCCAGCAGTTTATCAGGTAGTAGAACGGAGACTAACTATGGCTACACCTTC CASSLSGSRTETNYGYTF
TRBJ2-5 . TRBV25-1 TRBD2 TGTGCCAGCAGTGATACAGTTGGTCTAGCGGGAGTAGAGACCCAGTACTTC CASSDTVGLAGVETQYF